The 16 T cell receptor beta chains in this list originate from one sample, sequenced in a study of blood T cell repertoires in COVID-19. Using immunoSEQ multiplex PCR, the repertoire was profiled, and TCRdb retains in-frame clones only, with some absent. The sample lists about 120,000 clones, roughly 69% occurring once. The material sequenced was peripheral blood. The receptors were sampled from a woman aged 70-85 years with acute or convalescent COVID-19.

The chain couples TRBV7-8 to TRBJ2-5, with D possibly TRBD1 on 6 matching bases. Deletions cut 0 bases from V and 5 bases from J, with 16 bases between. CDR1 SGHVS and CDR2 FQNEAQ come from the germline V gene. This CDR3 spans 16 amino acids. CDR3 in amino acids: CASSLAVAGARETQYF. In nucleotides, the CDR3 is TGTGCCAGCAGCTTAGCGGTGGCAGGGGCGAGGGAGACCCAGTACTTC.

CDR3 sequence: CASSVGELGNNNEQFF. In nucleotides, the CDR3 is TGTGCCAGCAGCGTAGGGGAACTAGGTAATAACAATGAGCAGTTCTTC. The chain has TRBV9 and TRBJ2-1; perhaps TRBD2 as D (5 bases). There are 16 residues in the CDR3. Trimming pared 0 bases from V and 5 bases from J, leaving 15 bases between. Per germline, CDR1 SGDLS and CDR2 YYNGEE.

The rearrangement links TRBV10-1 to TRBJ2-1; 8 bases fit TRBD1. The CDR3 is 16 amino acids. Trimming cost V 0 bases and J 0 bases; bases outside gene matches: 1. CDR1 and CDR2 (germline): WNHNN, SYGVQD (reference sequence). The DNA of the CDR3 is TGCGCCAGCAGTGAGTCTGGACAGGGCTCCTACAATGAGCAGTTCTTC. Its protein is CASSESGQGSYNEQFF.

This clone was counted between two and nine times. The chain links TRBV29-1 to TRBJ2-5, with a tentative D call TRBD1 (6 bases). The germline V gene encodes CDR1 SQVTM and CDR2 ANQGSEA. The CDR3 consists of 14 residues. Between the trimmed V and J ends, which lost 4 bases and 1 base, there was a span of 13 bases. The CDR3 reads CSVGTGPSQETQYF. The CDR3 DNA sequence: TGCAGCGTTGGAACAGGGCCCAGCCAAGAGACCCAGTACTTC.

This clone was detected a few times. The rearrangement links TRBV4-1 to TRBJ2-1; D remains unclear. The V gene lost 0 bases and the J gene lost 0 bases, with 12 bases spanning the gap. The CDR3 covers 17 residues. Looked up from germline, CDR1 is MGHRA and CDR2 is YSYEKL. CDR3 coding DNA: TGCGCCAGCAGCCAAGAGAAAGGCCGGAGCTCCTACAATGAGCAGTTCTTC. Its translation: CASSQEKGRSSYNEQFF.

This clone was counted only a few times. This chain uses TRBV19 with TRBJ2-1, with D unresolved. The CDR3 is 13 residues long. The germline gives CDR1 LNHDA, CDR2 SQIVND (reference sequence). The germline V and J ends were trimmed by 7 bases and 7 bases, with 14 bases remaining between them. The CDR3 nucleotides are TGTGCCAGTAACCGGCCCCCGGAGAATGAGCAGTTCTTC. Encoded protein: CASNRPPENEQFF.

V and J are TRBV6-1 and TRBJ1-5, with D possibly being TRBD1 (5 bases). The CDR3 totals 15 residues. Germline assignment: CDR1 MNHNS and CDR2 SASEGT. Trimming removed 3 bases from V and 1 base from J, with 10 bases in between. In DNA, the CDR3 is TGTGCCAGCAGTGATTGGGGCAGGAGCAATCAGCCCCAGCATTTT. This encodes CASSDWGRSNQPQHF.

The chain combines TRBV5-6 with TRBJ2-1, with D perhaps matching TRBD2 (6 bases). This CDR3 region has 16 residues. V lost 0 bases to trimming and J lost 4 bases, with 14 bases between them. Per germline, CDR1 SGHDT and CDR2 YYEEEE. The CDR3 loop is CASSLARGNLYNEQFF. The CDR3 DNA sequence: TGTGCCAGCAGCTTGGCGCGGGGTAATCTTTACAATGAGCAGTTCTTC.

The chain has TRBV5-5 and TRBJ2-7, with D possibly TRBD1 on 5 matching bases. V lost 2 bases to trimming and J lost 1 base, with 10 bases between them. The CDR3 contains 14 residues. In germline, CDR1 is SGHKS, CDR2 YYEKEE (reference sequence). The CDR3 region is CASSFLTASYEQYF. The CDR3 DNA reads as TGTGCCAGCAGCTTCCTGACAGCATCCTACGAGCAGTACTTC.

The genes are TRBV5-1 and TRBJ2-7, with 8 bases lining up with TRBD1. CDR3 size: 14 residues. Germline lookup yields CDR1 SGHRS and CDR2 YFSETQ. J was trimmed by 7 bases and V by 4 bases; bases with no gene match: 10. The CDR3 coding sequence is TGCGCCAGCAGCAATTGGCAGGGGGCGAGGGAGCAGTACTTC. It encodes CASSNWQGAREQYF.

V is TRBV28 and J is TRBJ1-1; D remains ambiguous. The V end lost 3 bases, the J end lost 1 base, and 12 bases lay between the germline ends. Germline CDR1 is MDHEN and CDR2 is SYDVKM. The CDR3 contains 15 residues. The CDR3 loop is CASSFFRLRNTEAFF. CDR3 nucleotides: TGTGCCAGCAGTTTTTTCCGTCTAAGGAACACTGAAGCTTTCTTT.

The chain links TRBV10-2 to TRBJ2-1; 9 bases align to TRBD2. The CDR3 spans 15 residues. The V segment lost 6 bases and the J segment 5 bases; nucleotides outside the gene matches: 8. Germline loops: CDR1 WSHSY, CDR2 SAAADI. CDR3 bases: TGCGCCAGCAGCAATTCCGGGACTAGCCACAATGAGCAGTTCTTC. It yields the protein CASSNSGTSHNEQFF.

The chain links TRBV19 to TRBJ1-1; the D gene is possibly TRBD1 (6 bases). Trimming stripped 2 bases from V and 2 bases from J, with 15 bases between. Germline CDR1 reads LNHDA; CDR2 reads SQIVND (reference sequence). The CDR3 is 16 amino acids. This CDR3 is CASSIRGGRGNTEAFF. The CDR3 region has the DNA TGTGCCAGTAGTATAAGGGGGGGCAGGGGAAACACTGAAGCTTTCTTT.

In its sample, this clone was seen a few times. V gene TRBV4-1 combines with J gene TRBJ1-1; D might be TRBD1 (6 bases). Trimming took 7 bases from V and 0 from J, leaving 18 bases between them. The CDR3 totals 16 residues. In germline, CDR1 is MGHRA, CDR2 YSYEKL. In nucleotides, the CDR3 is TGCGCCAGCACAGGGGCCCATCGCATCATGAACACTGAAGCTTTCTTT. Its protein is CASTGAHRIMNTEAFF.

The CDR3 region has the DNA TGTGCCAGCAGCGTGGGACTAGCGGGACCCACAGATACGCAGTATTTT. Translated, it gives CASSVGLAGPTDTQYF. The chain has TRBV11-2 and TRBJ2-3; 13 positions agree with TRBD2. Germline CDR1 reads SGHAT; CDR2 reads FQNNGV. V was clipped by 5 bases and J by 2 bases; unmatched bases: 4. The CDR3 sequence is 16 residues long.

This chain links TRBV11-2 with TRBJ2-2; 13 bases align to TRBD2. Trimming took 5 bases from V and 6 from J; bases not matched to a gene: 15. The CDR3 is 19 residues long. CDR1 is SGHAT and CDR2 is FQNNGV in the germline V gene. The CDR3 bases are TGTGCCAGCAGCCCACAAGGCGGACTAGCGGGAGTAACTGCCGGGGAGCTGTTTTTT. This translates into CASSPQGGLAGVTAGELFF. Full variable domain (outside the CDR3, taken from reference TRBV11-2 and TRBJ2-2): EAGVAQSPRYKIIEKRQSVAFWCNPISGHATLYWYQQILGQGPKLLIQFQNNGVVDDSQLPKDRFSAERLKGVDSTLKIQPAKLEDSAVYLCASSPQGGLAGVTAGELFFGEGSRLTVL.